This T cell receptor (beta chain) was identified during a study of Tregs in tolerant kidney transplant recipients. This CDR3 is 13 amino acids long. V was cut by 3 bases and J by 8 bases, with 13 bases left in between. Germline V lookup: CDR1 SGHTA, CDR2 FQGTGA. The study's findings and limits: Biological reproducibility was not directly addressed, but technical replication error appeared minimal.

CD4+CD25+CD127- Tregs, CD4+CD25- non-Tregs, CD4 and CD8 cells were sorted. A note on this clone: The target antigen is unknown.

Produced via immunoSEQ multiplex PCR; TCRdb's table is partial and in-frame only. The sample lists over 50,000 clones, 65% to 85% seen once, with about 5% in the top ten. This TCR derives from a human donor in good health. This sequence joins TRBV7-3 and TRBJ1-2; possibly TRBD1 for D (5 bases). The sequenced sample was CD4+ T cells from blood. As DNA, the CDR3 is TGTGCCAGCAGCTTTAGGGGAGGTCGGGGCTACACCTTC. Translated, it gives CASSFRGGRGYTF.